This T cell receptor beta chain comes out of a study of cytomegalovirus exposure and HLA in healthy donors. Notes on the study in general: It was 150 to 200 TCR beta chains that were listed as cytomegalovirus-associated. Subsequent analysis showed first-cohort TCR clusters tending to co-occur in some 120 validation repertoires. Most TCR sequences were seen very rarely across donors, but some public TCRs occurred in many.

The donors were in the roughly 120-subject validation cohort; that cohort was separate from the approximately 700-subject first cohort. The CDR3 consists of 16 residues. V was clipped by 1 base and J by 0 bases, with 12 bases between them. CDR1 SEHNR and CDR2 FQNEAQ come from the germline V gene (reference sequence). Assay used: immunoSEQ multiplex PCR; TCRdb lists only in-frame clones, some missing. The profile shows roughly 140,000 clones, approximately 91% of them singletons. To note about this clone: The antigen remains undetermined.

This clonotype originated in a man between 18 and 29 years old in good health and CMV-seronegative. Sequences were obtained from PBMCs. This chain connects TRBV7-9 to TRBJ2-5, with D uncertain. This CDR3 reads CASSLVLKPYQETQYF. CDR3 DNA: TGTGCCAGCAGCTTAGTACTAAAACCGTACCAAGAGACCCAGTACTTC.